The 17 T cell receptor beta chains below all came from one sample that was sequenced in a study of T cell responses to AZD1222 COVID-19 vaccine. TCRdb's copy holds only in-frame clones and misses some; the assay was immunoSEQ multiplex PCR. The sample has approximately 150,000 clones, 80% to 95% seen once. The sample here was peripheral blood, taken on day 0 of AZD1222 vaccination. Receptors originate from an adult in good health.

V is TRBV2 and J is TRBJ1-1, with D perhaps TRBD1 (5 bases). Germline-derived CDR1 and CDR2 are SNHLY and FYNNEI. V was pared by 1 base and J by 5 bases, with 14 bases between. This CDR3 has 15 residues. This chain's CDR3 is CASSEGLGARTEAFF. The DNA for the CDR3 is TGTGCCAGCAGTGAAGGGTTAGGGGCAAGGACTGAAGCTTTCTTT.

This clone was recorded a few times. The chain joins TRBV4-2 to TRBJ2-1, with D perhaps matching TRBD2 (6 bases). The germline V gene has CDR1 LGHNA and CDR2 YNFKEQ. With 4 bases removed from V and 2 bases from J, the gap between germline ends came to 18 bases. The CDR3 runs 17 residues. CDR3 DNA sequence: TGTGCCAGCAGCCTAGAGGATACTAGCCCCCCCTACAATGAGCAGTTCTTC. This gives the protein CASSLEDTSPPYNEQFF.

The chain recombines TRBV6-6 with TRBJ2-3, with 8 positions matching TRBD1. The CDR3 runs 20 residues. Germline CDR1 reads MNHNY; CDR2 reads SVGAGI (reference sequence). Trimming cost V 5 bases and J 1 base; bases outside gene matches: 20. This CDR3 is CASSQKSGPGTGLRTDTQYF. DNA for the CDR3: TGTGCCAGCAGTCAAAAAAGTGGCCCCGGGACAGGACTTCGCACAGATACGCAGTATTTT.

V is TRBV15 and J is TRBJ1-5; 8 bases agree with TRBD1. Trimming cost V 1 base and J 7 bases; bases outside gene matches: 9. CDR1 is LNHNV, CDR2 YYDKDF, per germline (reference sequence). The CDR3 is 16 residues long. As DNA, the CDR3 is TGTGCCACCAGCAGAGCCCTGGACAGGGCGGGCCAGCCCCAGCATTTT. Translating it yields CATSRALDRAGQPQHF.

The chain employs TRBV7-9 and TRBJ1-5, with TRBD1 as a possible D gene (6 bases). V shed 2 bases and J shed 5 bases, with 13 bases lying between them. The CDR3 has 15 amino acids. In germline, CDR1 is SEHNR, CDR2 FQNEAQ (reference sequence). The CDR3 coding sequence is TGTGCCAGCAGCTTATGGGACACCAGCCATCAGCCCCAGCATTTT. As protein: CASSLWDTSHQPQHF. The variable domain in full, completed from reference TRBV7-9 and TRBJ1-5, reads DTGVSQNPRHKITKRGQNVTFRCDPISEHNRLYWYRQTLGQGPEFLTYFQNEAQLEKSRLLSDRFSAERPKGSFSTLEIQRTEQGDSAMYLCASSLWDTSHQPQHFGDGTRLSIL.

The rearrangement joins TRBV29-1 to TRBJ1-5; possible D gene TRBD1, 6 bases. The CDR3 covers 14 residues. Trimming removed 7 bases from V and 9 bases from J, with 22 bases in between. Germline V lookup: CDR1 SQVTM, CDR2 ANQGSEA. The CDR3 nucleotides read TGCAGCGCACCCCAGGGGAGGCGTTCAAGGCCCCAGCATTTT. Its translation is CSAPQGRRSRPQHF.

This chain joins TRBV10-2 and TRBJ1-5; weak D call: TRBD1 (5 bases). This CDR3 comprises 15 residues. Germline V gives CDR1 WSHSY, CDR2 SAAADI. V was cut by 0 bases and J by 6 bases, with 12 bases left in between. The CDR3, as DNA: TGCGCCAGCAGTGAGTCGGCGGGGGAGGGTCAGCCCCAGCATTTT. Translated: CASSESAGEGQPQHF.

The chain recombines TRBV19 with TRBJ1-4; perhaps TRBD1 as D (5 bases). Germline values: CDR1 LNHDA, CDR2 SQIVND (reference sequence). CDR3 length equals 16 residues. V was shortened by 5 bases and J by 0 bases, with 13 bases between the two germline ends. The CDR3 DNA follows: TGTGCCAGTAGTCCTTACTACAGGACAACTAATGAAAAACTGTTTTTT. Translated: CASSPYYRTTNEKLFF. Full variable domain (outside the CDR3, taken from reference TRBV19 and TRBJ1-4): DGGITQSPKYLFRKEGQNVTLSCEQNLNHDAMYWYRQDPGQGLRLIYYSQIVNDFQKGDIAEGYSVSREKKESFPLTVTSAQKNPTAFYLCASSPYYRTTNEKLFFGSGTQLSVL.

This clone was seen once. The chain recombines TRBV4-2 with TRBJ2-3; 14 bases fit TRBD2. The CDR3 loop spans 17 amino acids. Looked up from germline, CDR1 is LGHNA and CDR2 is YNFKEQ. Trimming took 5 bases from V and 4 from J; bases not matched to a gene: 8. The CDR3, as DNA: TGTGCCAGCAGCACACCCGGACTAGCGGGAGGAGCAGATACGCAGTATTTT. The encoded protein is CASSTPGLAGGADTQYF.

This chain links TRBV5-1 with TRBJ2-1, with D hard to call. Germline V lookup: CDR1 SGHRS, CDR2 YFSETQ. This CDR3 spans 11 amino acids. Trimming left V 0 bases short and J 10 bases short, with 5 bases between. CDR3 in DNA: TGCGCCAGCAGCTTGGGTACAGAGCAGTTCTTC. Residues: CASSLGTEQFF.

The J gene is TRBJ1-3, the V gene TRBV7-2; 9 bases align to TRBD1. V lost 4 bases and J lost 0; bases outside the gene matches: 1. The CDR3 extends over 15 amino acids. CDR1 and CDR2 from the germline V gene are SGHTA and FQGNSA. This chain's CDR3 is CASSSTGGSGNTIYF. As DNA, the CDR3 is TGTGCCAGCAGCTCGACAGGGGGCTCTGGAAACACCATATATTTT. The variable domain in full, with the rest retrieved from reference TRBV7-2 and TRBJ1-3, is GAGVSQSPSNKVTEKGKDVELRCDPISGHTALYWYRQSLGQGLEFLIYFQGNSAPDKSGLPSDRFSAERTGGSVSTLTIQRTQQEDSAVYLCASSSTGGSGNTIYFGEGSWLTVV.

The V and J genes are TRBV5-1 and TRBJ2-7, with 9 bases identical to TRBD2. CDR3 size: 15 residues. Trimming at V came to 4 bases and at J to 4 bases, leaving 9 bases not matched to a gene. CDR1 SGHRS and CDR2 YFSETQ come from the germline V gene. CDR3: CASSPTLTSGYEQYF. CDR3 coding DNA: TGCGCCAGCAGCCCCACTTTGACTAGCGGATACGAGCAGTACTTC.

The chain carries TRBV24-1 and TRBJ2-1; TRBD2 agrees at 10 bases. The CDR3 is made up of 16 amino acids. V was pared by 3 bases and J by 3 bases, with 4 bases of the junction left unmatched. The V gene's germline CDR1 is KGHDR and CDR2 SFDVKD. The CDR3 is CATSDETSGYYNEQFF. The CDR3 DNA reads as TGTGCCACCAGTGATGAGACTAGCGGGTACTACAATGAGCAGTTCTTC.

This clone occurred once. The chain uses TRBV24-1 and TRBJ1-4, with D tentatively TRBD1 (5 bases). Germline CDR1 KGHDR, CDR2 SFDVKD. The CDR3 contains 17 residues. Between the trimmed V and J ends, which lost 7 bases and 8 bases, there was a span of 25 bases. The CDR3 region is CATSSATGTAEGEKLFF. The CDR3 DNA reads TGTGCCACCAGCTCTGCTACCGGGACCGCGGAGGGGGAAAAACTGTTTTTT.

As DNA, the CDR3 is TGTGCCAGTAGTAAGTGGGGGAATCAGCCCCAGCATTTT. Protein sequence: CASSKWGNQPQHF. The rearrangement links TRBV19 to TRBJ1-5; the D gene is possibly TRBD1 (5 bases). Germline V CDR1 and CDR2: LNHDA, SQIVND (reference sequence). V lost 4 bases to trimming and J lost 4 bases, with 8 bases between them. The CDR3 is 13 amino acids.

This clone was detected only once. The chain has TRBV2 and TRBJ1-6; D might be TRBD1 (6 bases). The CDR3 is 13 amino acids. Germline values: CDR1 SNHLY, CDR2 FYNNEI. The V and J ends lost 9 bases and 9 bases respectively, with 15 bases between them. CDR3 sequence reads: CASLTGQSSPLHF. The CDR3 region has the DNA TGTGCCAGTCTTACAGGGCAGAGTTCACCCCTCCACTTT.

The rearrangement links TRBV7-2 to TRBJ2-3; 9 bases match TRBD2. The ends lost 2 bases at V and 1 base at J; junction bases unmatched: 4. Germline V CDR1 and CDR2: SGHTA, FQGNSA. CDR3 length: 16 amino acids. The CDR3 nucleotides are TGTGCCAGCAGCTTACAAGCGGGGGGTCGCACAGATACGCAGTATTTT. This gives the protein CASSLQAGGRTDTQYF.